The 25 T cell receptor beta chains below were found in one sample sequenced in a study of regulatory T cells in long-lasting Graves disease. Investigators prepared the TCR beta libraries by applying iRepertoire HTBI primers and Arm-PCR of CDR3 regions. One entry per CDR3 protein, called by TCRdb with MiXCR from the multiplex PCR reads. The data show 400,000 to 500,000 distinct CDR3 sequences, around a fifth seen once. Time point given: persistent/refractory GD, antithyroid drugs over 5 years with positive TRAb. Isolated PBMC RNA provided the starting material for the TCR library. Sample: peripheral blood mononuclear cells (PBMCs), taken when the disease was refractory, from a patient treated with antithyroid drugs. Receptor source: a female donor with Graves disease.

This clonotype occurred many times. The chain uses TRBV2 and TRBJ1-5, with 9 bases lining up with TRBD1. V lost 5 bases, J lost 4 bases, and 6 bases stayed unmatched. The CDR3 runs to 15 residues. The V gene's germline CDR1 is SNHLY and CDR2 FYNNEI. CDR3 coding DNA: TGTGCCAGCAGTTGGGACAGGGCTGGGAATCAGCCCCAGCATTTT. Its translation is CASSWDRAGNQPQHF.

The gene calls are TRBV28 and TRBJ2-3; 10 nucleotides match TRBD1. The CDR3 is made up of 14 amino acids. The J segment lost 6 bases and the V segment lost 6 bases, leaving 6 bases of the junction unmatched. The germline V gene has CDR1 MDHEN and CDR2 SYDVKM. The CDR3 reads CASRRQGAWDTQYF. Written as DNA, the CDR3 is TGTGCCAGCAGGAGACAGGGGGCTTGGGATACGCAGTATTTT. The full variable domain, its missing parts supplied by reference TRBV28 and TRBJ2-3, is DVKVTQSSRYLVKRTGEKVFLECVQDMDHENMFWYRQDPGLGLRLIYFSYDVKMKEKGDIPEGYSVSREKKERFSLILESASTNQTSMYLCASRRQGAWDTQYFGPGTRLTVL.

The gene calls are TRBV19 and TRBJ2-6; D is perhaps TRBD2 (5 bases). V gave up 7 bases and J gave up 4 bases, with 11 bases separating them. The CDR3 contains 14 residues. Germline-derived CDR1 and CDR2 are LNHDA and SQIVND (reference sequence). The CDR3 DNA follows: TGTGCCAGTAAGGGCCTAGCCGGGGCCAACGTCCTGACTTTC. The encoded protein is CASKGLAGANVLTF.

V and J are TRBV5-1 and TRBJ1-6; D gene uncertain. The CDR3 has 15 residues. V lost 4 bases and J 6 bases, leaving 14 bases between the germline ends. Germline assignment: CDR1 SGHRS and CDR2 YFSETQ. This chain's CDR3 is CASSQDGSLNSPLHF. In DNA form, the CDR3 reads TGCGCCAGCAGCCAGGACGGCAGCCTTAATTCACCCCTCCACTTT.

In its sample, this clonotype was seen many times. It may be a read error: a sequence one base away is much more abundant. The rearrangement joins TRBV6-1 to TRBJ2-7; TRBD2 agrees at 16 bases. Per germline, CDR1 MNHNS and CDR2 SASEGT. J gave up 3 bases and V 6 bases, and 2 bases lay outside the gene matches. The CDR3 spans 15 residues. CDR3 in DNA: TGTGCCAGCAGGGGACTAGCGGGAGGGCACTACGAGCAGTACTTC. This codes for CASRGLAGGHYEQYF.

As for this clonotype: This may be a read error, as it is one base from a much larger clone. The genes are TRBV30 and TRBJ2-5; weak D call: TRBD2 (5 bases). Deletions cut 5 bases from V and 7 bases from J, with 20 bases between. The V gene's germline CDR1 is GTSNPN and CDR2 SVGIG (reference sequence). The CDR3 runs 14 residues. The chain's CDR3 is CAWDGGRGEGTQYF. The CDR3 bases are TGTGCCTGGGATGGAGGTCGCGGCGAAGGGACCCAGTACTTC.

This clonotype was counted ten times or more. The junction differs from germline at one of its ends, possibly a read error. DNA for the CDR3: TGCGCCAGCAAAGGGACAGCCAACACTGAAGCTTTCTTT. Residues: CASKGTANTEAFF. The V call is TRBV7-3, the J call TRBJ1-1; 7 positions agree with TRBD1. The CDR3 consists of 13 residues. CDR1 is SGHTA and CDR2 is FQGTGA in the germline V gene.

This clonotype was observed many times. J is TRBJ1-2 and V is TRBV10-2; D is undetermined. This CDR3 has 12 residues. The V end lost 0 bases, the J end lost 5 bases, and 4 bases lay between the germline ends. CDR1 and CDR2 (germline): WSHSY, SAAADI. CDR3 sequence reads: CASSESGYGYTF. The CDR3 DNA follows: TGCGCCAGCAGTGAGTCGGGATATGGCTACACCTTC.

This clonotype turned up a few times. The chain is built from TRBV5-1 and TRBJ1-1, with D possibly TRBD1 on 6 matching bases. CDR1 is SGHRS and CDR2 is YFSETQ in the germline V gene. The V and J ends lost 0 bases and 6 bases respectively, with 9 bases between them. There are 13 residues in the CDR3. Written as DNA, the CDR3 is TGCGCCAGCAGCTTGGACAGGGCCGCTGAAGCTTTCTTT. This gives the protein CASSLDRAAEAFF.

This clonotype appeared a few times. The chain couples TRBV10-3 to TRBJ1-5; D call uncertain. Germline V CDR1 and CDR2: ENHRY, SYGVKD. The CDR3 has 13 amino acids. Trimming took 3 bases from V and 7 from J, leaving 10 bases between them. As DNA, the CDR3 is TGTGCCATCAGTGACACAATAGCACAGCCCCAGCATTTT. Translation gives CAISDTIAQPQHF.

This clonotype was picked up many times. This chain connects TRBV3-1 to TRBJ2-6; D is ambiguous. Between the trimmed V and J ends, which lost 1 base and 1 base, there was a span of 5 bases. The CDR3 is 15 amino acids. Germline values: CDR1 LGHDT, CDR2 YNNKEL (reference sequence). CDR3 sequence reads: CASSQVLSGANVLTF. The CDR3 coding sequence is TGTGCCAGCAGCCAAGTCCTTTCTGGGGCCAACGTCCTGACTTTC. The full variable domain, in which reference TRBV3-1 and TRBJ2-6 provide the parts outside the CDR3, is DTAVSQTPKYLVTQMGNDKSIKCEQNLGHDTMYWYKQDSKKFLKIMFSYNNKELIINETVPNRFSPKSPDKAHLNLHINSLELGDSAVYFCASSQVLSGANVLTFGAGSRLTVL.

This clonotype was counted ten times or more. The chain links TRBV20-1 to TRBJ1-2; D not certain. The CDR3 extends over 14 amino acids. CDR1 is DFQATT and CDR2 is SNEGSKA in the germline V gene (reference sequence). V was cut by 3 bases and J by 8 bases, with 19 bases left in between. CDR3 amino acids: CSARARSPSGGYTF. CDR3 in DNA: TGCAGTGCTAGGGCCCGATCTCCCTCGGGGGGCTACACCTTC.

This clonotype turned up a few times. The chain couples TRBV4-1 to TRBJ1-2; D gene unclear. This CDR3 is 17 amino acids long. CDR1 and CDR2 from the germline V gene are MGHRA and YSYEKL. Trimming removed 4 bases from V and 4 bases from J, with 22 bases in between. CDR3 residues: CASSRGPASTTTYGYTF. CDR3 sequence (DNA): TGCGCCAGCAGCCGAGGACCCGCGTCGACTACCACCTATGGCTACACCTTC.

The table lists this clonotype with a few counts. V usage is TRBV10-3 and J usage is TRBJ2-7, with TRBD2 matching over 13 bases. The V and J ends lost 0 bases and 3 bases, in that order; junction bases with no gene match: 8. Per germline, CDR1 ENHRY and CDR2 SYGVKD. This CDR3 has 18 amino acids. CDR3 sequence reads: CAISESGTSGAYRYEQYF. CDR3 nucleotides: TGTGCCATCAGTGAGTCTGGGACTAGCGGGGCTTACCGCTACGAGCAGTACTTC.

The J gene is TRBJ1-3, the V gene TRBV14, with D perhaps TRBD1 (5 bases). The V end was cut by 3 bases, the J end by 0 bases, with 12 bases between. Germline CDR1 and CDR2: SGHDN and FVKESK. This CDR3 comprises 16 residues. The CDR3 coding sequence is TGTGCCAGCAGCCATTGGGACCGCCGCTCTGGAAACACCATATATTTT. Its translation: CASSHWDRRSGNTIYF.

The CDR3 DNA follows: TGTGCCAGCTCACCACCGATCATTTACTCAGGGGCAAGTGAAAAACTGTTTTTT. Translating gives CASSPPIIYSGASEKLFF. V is TRBV18 and J is TRBJ1-4, with D possibly matching TRBD1 (6 bases). V lost 0 bases and J 7 bases, leaving 21 bases between the germline ends. Germline V gene lookup returns CDR1 KGHSH and CDR2 LQKENI. The CDR3 length is 18 residues. Full variable domain (remainder filled in from reference TRBV18 and TRBJ1-4): NAGVMQNPRHLVRRRGQEARLRCSPMKGHSHVYWYRQLPEEGLKFMVYLQKENIIDESGMPKERFSAEFPKEGPSILRIQQVVRGDSAAYFCASSPPIIYSGASEKLFFGSGTQLSVL.

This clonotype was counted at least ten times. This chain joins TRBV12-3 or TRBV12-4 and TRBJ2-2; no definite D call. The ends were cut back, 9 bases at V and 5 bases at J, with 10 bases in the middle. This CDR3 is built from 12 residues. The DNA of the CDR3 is TGTGCCAGTACAAAGGGAACCGGGGAGCTGTTTTTT. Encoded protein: CASTKGTGELFF.

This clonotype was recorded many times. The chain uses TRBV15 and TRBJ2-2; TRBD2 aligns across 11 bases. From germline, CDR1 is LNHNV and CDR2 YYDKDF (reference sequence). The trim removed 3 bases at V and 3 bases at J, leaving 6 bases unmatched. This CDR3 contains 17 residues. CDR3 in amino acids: CATSRIAGGPDTGELFF. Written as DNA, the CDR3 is TGTGCCACCAGCAGGATAGCGGGAGGGCCGGACACCGGGGAGCTGTTTTTT.

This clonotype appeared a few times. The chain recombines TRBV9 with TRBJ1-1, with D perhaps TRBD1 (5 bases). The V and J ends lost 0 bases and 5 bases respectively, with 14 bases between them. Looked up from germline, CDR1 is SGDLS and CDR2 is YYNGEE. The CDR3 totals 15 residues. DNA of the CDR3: TGTGCCAGCAGCGTAGCTTACGGCGGGGGTACTGAAGCTTTCTTT. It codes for CASSVAYGGGTEAFF.

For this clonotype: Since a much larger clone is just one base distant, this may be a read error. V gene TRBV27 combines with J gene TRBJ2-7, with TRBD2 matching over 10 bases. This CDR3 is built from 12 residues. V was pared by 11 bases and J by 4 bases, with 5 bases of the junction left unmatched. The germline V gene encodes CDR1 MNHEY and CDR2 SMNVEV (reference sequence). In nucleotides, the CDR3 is TGTGCCGCCGGACTAGCGGCGTACGAGCAGTACTTC. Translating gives CAAGLAAYEQYF.

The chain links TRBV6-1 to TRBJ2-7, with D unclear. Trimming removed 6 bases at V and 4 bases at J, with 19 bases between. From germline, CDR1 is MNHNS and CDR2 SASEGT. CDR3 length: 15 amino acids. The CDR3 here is CASRLTMGPFYEQYF. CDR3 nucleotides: TGTGCCAGCAGGCTTACCATGGGCCCTTTTTACGAGCAGTACTTC.

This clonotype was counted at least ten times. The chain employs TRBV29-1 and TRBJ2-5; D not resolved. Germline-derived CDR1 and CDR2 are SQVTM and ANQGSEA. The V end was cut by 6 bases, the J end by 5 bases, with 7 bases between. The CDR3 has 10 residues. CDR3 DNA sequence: TGCAGCGTGGCCCGTGAGACCCAGTACTTC. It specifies CSVARETQYF.

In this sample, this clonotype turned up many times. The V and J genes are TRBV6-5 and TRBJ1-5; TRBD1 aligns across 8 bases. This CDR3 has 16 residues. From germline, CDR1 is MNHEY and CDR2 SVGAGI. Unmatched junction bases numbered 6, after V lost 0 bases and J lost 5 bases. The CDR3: CASSYSSDRVDQPQHF. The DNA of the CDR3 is TGTGCCAGCAGTTACTCGTCGGACAGGGTAGATCAGCCCCAGCATTTT.

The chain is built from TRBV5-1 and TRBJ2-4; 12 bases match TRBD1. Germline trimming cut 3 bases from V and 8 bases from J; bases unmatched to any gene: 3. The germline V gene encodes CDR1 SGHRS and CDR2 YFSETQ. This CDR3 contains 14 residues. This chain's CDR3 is CASSSGQGADIQYF. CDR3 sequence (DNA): TGCGCCAGCAGCTCGGGACAGGGGGCTGACATTCAGTACTTC.

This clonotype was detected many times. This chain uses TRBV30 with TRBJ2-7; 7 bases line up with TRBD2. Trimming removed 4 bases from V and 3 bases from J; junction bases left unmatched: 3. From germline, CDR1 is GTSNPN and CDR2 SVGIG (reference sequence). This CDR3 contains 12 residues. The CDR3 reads CAWNIAGYEQYF. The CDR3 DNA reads TGTGCCTGGAATATAGCGGGCTACGAGCAGTACTTC. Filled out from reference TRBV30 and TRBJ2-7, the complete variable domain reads SQTIHQWPATLVQPVGSPLSLECTVEGTSNPNLYWYRQAAGRGLQLLFYSVGIGQISSEVPQNLSASRPQDRQFILSSKKLLLSDSGFYLCAWNIAGYEQYFGPGTRLTVT.